The entry that follows covers one T cell receptor beta chain sequence. Its antigen is currently unknown. This sample stems from a study of beta chain features in type 1 diabetes. V shed 2 bases and J shed 9 bases, with 10 bases lying between them. Germline CDR1 is SEHNR and CDR2 is FQNEAQ (reference sequence). The length of the CDR3 is 12 residues. Study-wide results and caveats: There was a moderate but significant shortening of TCRB CDR3s in all four CD4+ subsets of Type 1 diabetes patients.

The study reverse transcribed the entire isolated RNA, so it sequenced expressed TCRB transcripts. The average output of naive, central memory and regulatory T cell samples was around 3.5 million reads. Some clones are missing from TCRdb's copy, which holds only in-frame ones; the method was immunoSEQ multiplex PCR. The profile shows 130,000 to 150,000 clones, about an eighth of them singletons. Based on CD45RO/CCR7/CD25/CD127/CD95/CD27, CD4+ regulatory, stem cell-like memory, naive and central memory cells were sorted. This chain connects TRBV7-9 to TRBJ1-1; D may be TRBD1 (5 bases). The clonotype originates from a man aged 18 to 30 with type 1 diabetes. The sequenced sample consisted of central memory CD4+ T cells from blood. The CDR3 bases are TGTGCCAGCAGCTTACCAGGGACTCAAGCTTTCTTT. This codes for CASSLPGTQAFF.